This T cell receptor (beta chain) was obtained from a study of immune aging and cytomegalovirus after organ transplant. BD Rhapsody targeted mRNA and AbSeq chemistry was used for microwell cell capture and library preparation. Via MiXCR, TCRdb re-called the single-cell sequencing reads, giving one row per CDR3 protein. The sample yields roughly 20,000 distinct CDR3 sequences, approximately 40% seen once. Of note for this clonotype: Its antigen remains unidentified.

Time point given: five sample-tagged time points from pre-transplant (day -1) to day 368 post-transplant, pooled. CMV IE-1 peptide library stimulation of PBMC lasted 11 to 13 hours. After overnight rest, thawed cells were stimulated with added CD28/CD49d costimulation. The library used 15-amino-acid IE-1 peptides with 11-amino-acid overlaps. The CDR3 loop spans 13 amino acids. The V gene's germline CDR1 is SGHAT and CDR2 FQNNGV. Trimming stripped 5 bases from V and 10 bases from J, with 17 bases between. The chain is built from TRBV11-2 and TRBJ1-1; D is unclear. The origin of this receptor is a female donor who had a heart transplant and CMV viremia. This material consisted of CMV peptide-activated CD4+ and CD8+ T cells sorted from blood, taken at five time points, pooled. Subset given: sorted CD8+CD137+ and CD4+CD154+ T cells after roughly 13 h CMV IE-1 peptide stimulation. Here the CDR3 reads CASSTRQELVAFF. In nucleotides, the CDR3 is TGTGCCAGCAGCACTAGGCAGGAACTAGTAGCTTTCTTT.